This T cell receptor beta chain stems from a study of regulatory dendritic cells for organ transplantation. Study-level findings and limits: Resting memory CD8+ T cells held the most alloreactive clonotypes. Memory CD8+ clonal expansion seemed more limited with regulatory than mature dendritic cells.

TCRdb's table, derived via immunoSEQ multiplex PCR, lists solely in-frame clones and lacks some. The sample carries almost 30,000 clones, roughly 79% recorded once. With respect to this clone: Its matching antigen is unknown.

This TCR was recovered from a human donor in good health. Sequenced: memory CD4+ T cells from blood. Subset meaning: CD45RO+ memory T cells.

Here the CDR3 DNA reads TGTGCCAGCAGCTCGGGACTAGTATTCGAGACCCAGTACTTC. The encoded protein is CASSSGLVFETQYF. The V call is TRBV7-2, the J call TRBJ2-5, with TRBD2 matching 8 bases. CDR1 is SGHTA and CDR2 is FQGNSA in the germline V gene. The CDR3 is made up of 14 amino acids. J lost 5 bases, V lost 4 bases, and 6 bases had no gene match.